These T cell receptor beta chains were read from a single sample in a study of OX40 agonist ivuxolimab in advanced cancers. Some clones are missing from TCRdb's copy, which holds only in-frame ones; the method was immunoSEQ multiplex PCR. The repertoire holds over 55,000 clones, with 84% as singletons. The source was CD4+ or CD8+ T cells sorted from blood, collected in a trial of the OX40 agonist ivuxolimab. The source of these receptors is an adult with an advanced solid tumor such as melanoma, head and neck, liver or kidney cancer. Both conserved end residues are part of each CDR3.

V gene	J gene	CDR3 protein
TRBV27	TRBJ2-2	CASRRLAGSPTDNTGELFF
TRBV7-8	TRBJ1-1	CASSLVTGNTEAFF
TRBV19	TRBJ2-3	CASSMGEGDTQYF
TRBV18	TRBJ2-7	CASSPGGYEQYF
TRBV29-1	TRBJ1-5	CSVAEVQNQPQHF
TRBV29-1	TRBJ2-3	CSVEYRAADTQYF
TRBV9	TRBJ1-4	CASSITGGSEKLFF
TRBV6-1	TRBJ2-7	CASSEAGWGDEQYF
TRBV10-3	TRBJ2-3	CAIRSTLADINTDTQYF
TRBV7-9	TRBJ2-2	CASSLGQGSGELFF
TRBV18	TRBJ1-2	CASSPGVMADGYTF
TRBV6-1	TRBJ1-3	CASSEVEPSGNTIYF
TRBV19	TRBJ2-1	CASSEGQRNEQFF
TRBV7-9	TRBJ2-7	CASSPGRDSYEQYF
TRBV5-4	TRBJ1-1	CASSLEGRQRAFF
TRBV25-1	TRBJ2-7	CASSEHGDPTYEQYF
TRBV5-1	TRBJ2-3	CASSLGTVADTQYF
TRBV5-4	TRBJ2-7	CASSLYGAGEQYF